Shown below are 5 T cell receptor beta chains from a single sample sequenced in a study of PD-1 blockade in classical Hodgkin lymphoma. In every patient, relapse followed autologous stem cell transplantation, while exposure to brentuximab vedotin differed. TCRdb's table, derived via immunoSEQ multiplex PCR, lists solely in-frame clones and lacks some. This repertoire shows more than 50,000 clones, around 75% found once; its top ten account for roughly 9.1%. The specimen was peripheral blood mononuclear cells (PBMCs), collected before the second cycle of nivolumab. Receptor source: a human donor with classical Hodgkin lymphoma.

The count of this clone is one. The rearrangement links TRBV19 to TRBJ2-5; TRBD2 agrees at 8 bases. Judging by the DNA end, TRBJ2-7 fits better; the J call may be wrong. The CDR3 has 15 residues. Germline V gives CDR1 LNHDA, CDR2 SQIVND (reference sequence). The CDR3 region is CASSIRGGPPYEQYF. In nucleotides, the CDR3 is TGTGCCAGTAGTATCCGCGGGGGGCCCCCCTACGAGCAGTACTTC.

The gene calls are TRBV9 and TRBJ2-3, with 14 bases lining up with TRBD2. The CDR3 is 18 residues long. Germline-derived CDR1 and CDR2 are SGDLS and YYNGEE. Germline trimming cut 3 bases from V and 0 bases from J; bases unmatched to any gene: 6. The CDR3 bases are TGTGCCAGCAGCGAGGGGACTAGCGGGAGTATGAGCACAGATACGCAGTATTTT. It encodes CASSEGTSGSMSTDTQYF.

The chain couples TRBV9 to TRBJ2-1; 10 positions agree with TRBD1. V was clipped by 5 bases and J by 2 bases; unmatched bases: 4. The CDR3 has 15 residues. Germline V gene lookup returns CDR1 SGDLS and CDR2 YYNGEE. The CDR3: CASSLGQGAYNEQFF. The CDR3 nucleotides are TGTGCCAGCAGTCTTGGACAGGGGGCCTACAATGAGCAGTTCTTC. Filled out from reference TRBV9 and TRBJ2-1, the complete variable domain reads DSGVTQTPKHLITATGQRVTLRCSPRSGDLSVYWYQQSLDQGLQFLIQYYNGEERAKGNILERFSAQQFPDLHSELNLSSLELGDSALYFCASSLGQGAYNEQFFGPGTRLTVL.

The chain is built from TRBV5-1 and TRBJ2-7; 9 bases fit TRBD1. The end of the DNA aligns better with TRBJ2-5, so the J call may be wrong. The CDR3 runs to 15 residues. Per the germline V gene, CDR1 is SGHRS and CDR2 is YFSETQ. This CDR3 is CASSLEGQGRETQYF. The CDR3 DNA follows: TGCGCCAGCAGCTTGGAGGGACAGGGTAGGGAGACCCAGTACTTC.

This clone was seen more than once but under ten times. This chain connects TRBV5-1 to TRBJ2-7, with D possibly being TRBD1 (6 bases). This CDR3 has 12 amino acids. Germline CDR1 reads SGHRS; CDR2 reads YFSETQ. V was clipped by 4 bases and J by 3 bases, with 8 bases between them. The CDR3 DNA follows: TGCGCCAGCAGCAGGGACAACTACGAGCAGTACTTC. Amino acid sequence: CASSRDNYEQYF.